The clone carrying this T cell receptor (beta chain) was observed at least ten times. MiXCR was run by TCRdb on the 5' RACE reads, yielding one entry per CDR3 protein. Counted here are under 100,000 distinct CDR3 sequences, 7% to 9% occurring once; the ten biggest clones make up 6% to 7.5%. Specified time point: sample taken at primary tumor resection. Unsorted whole RNA from tumor, nontumor lung or frozen PBMC underwent sequencing. CDR1 is MDHEN, CDR2 SYDVKM, per germline. Trimming removed 4 bases from V and 6 bases from J, with 5 bases in between. The CDR3 spans 11 residues. These data are taken from a study of spatial heterogeneity in lung cancer.

Specimen: PBMCs, collected at surgery. The chain recombines TRBV28 with TRBJ2-3; D not certain. The clonotype originates from a male donor with early-stage non-small cell lung cancer. CDR3 loop: CASSSRDTQYF. The DNA for the CDR3 is TGTGCCAGCAGTTCTAGGGATACGCAGTATTTT.